The clone carrying this TCR beta chain has at least ten counts. Per germline, CDR1 MNHEY and CDR2 SVGAGI. The CDR3 sequence is 15 residues long. Deletions cut 0 bases from V and 3 bases from J, with 9 bases between. TCR beta CDR3 region amplification was performed from RNA transcripts. In the first-round RT-PCR of the TCR CDR3, the HTBI primer set was used. Each CDR3 protein gets one entry after TCRdb re-called the multiplex PCR reads with MiXCR. Of some 250,000 distinct CDR3 sequences listed, more than 14% were seen once; the top ten hold 13%. The data belong to a study of T cells in Graves' hyperthyroidism and ophthalmopathy. Study-level background: Peripheral blood was acquired at first diagnosis, ahead of any therapy whatsoever.

The study enrolled patients aged 18 to 65 with newly diagnosed hyperthyroidism of under 2 months' duration. Reasons for excluding patients were uncontrolled infection, other autoimmune disease, pregnancy or lactation. Preceding any ophthalmopathy symptoms, the blood sample dates from first hyperthyroidism diagnosis. Sequencing was carried out using blood. This TCR came from a woman between 35 and 50 years old with Graves' hyperthyroidism that later progressed to Graves' ophthalmopathy. The gene calls are TRBV6-5 and TRBJ1-5; no clear D. The CDR3: CASSYSWRDNQPQHF. The DNA of the CDR3 is TGTGCCAGCAGTTACTCGTGGCGGGACAATCAGCCCCAGCATTTT.